This T cell receptor (beta chain) was identified during a study of tumor-infiltrating lymphocytes in localized non-small cell lung cancer. Background on the study: Tumor tissue and non-adjacent uninvolved lung came from each patient.

J lost 4 bases, V lost 3 bases, and 8 bases had no gene match. This CDR3 spans 15 amino acids. Germline V lookup: CDR1 SGHRS, CDR2 YFSETQ. Sequencing used immunoSEQ multiplex PCR; TCRdb keeps in-frame clones, though not all of them. Seen here are thousands of clones, just over 65% observed once, and the top ten hold about 16%. This clone came up a few times. The TCR was taken from a human donor with non-small cell lung cancer. Input material: uninvolved lung tissue not adjacent to the tumor. The chain uses TRBV5-1 and TRBJ2-7; TRBD1 agrees at 9 bases. CDR3 amino acids: CASSSLQGASYEQYF. CDR3 nucleotide sequence: TGCGCCAGCAGCTCATTACAGGGGGCATCGTACGAGCAGTACTTC.